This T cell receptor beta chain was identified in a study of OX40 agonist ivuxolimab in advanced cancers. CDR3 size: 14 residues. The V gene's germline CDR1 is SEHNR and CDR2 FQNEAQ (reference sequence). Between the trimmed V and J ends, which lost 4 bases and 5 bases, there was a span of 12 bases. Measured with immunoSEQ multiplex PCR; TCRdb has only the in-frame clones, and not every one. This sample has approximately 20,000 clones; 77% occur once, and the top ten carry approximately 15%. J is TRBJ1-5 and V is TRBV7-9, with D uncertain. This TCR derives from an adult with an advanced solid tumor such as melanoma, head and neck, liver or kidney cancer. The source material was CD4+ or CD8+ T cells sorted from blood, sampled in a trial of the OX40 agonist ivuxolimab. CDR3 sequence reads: CASSSDPSHQPQHF. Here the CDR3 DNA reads TGTGCCAGCAGCTCTGATCCCAGCCATCAGCCCCAGCATTTT.